One TCR beta chain is described in this entry. The record originates from a study of blood T cell repertoires in COVID-19. Produced via immunoSEQ multiplex PCR; TCRdb's table is partial and in-frame only. Here the sample spans 70,000 to 85,000 clones, around 83% being singletons. J lost 0 bases, V lost 2 bases, and 10 bases had no gene match. Germline V gene sequence: CDR1 MNHEY, CDR2 SVGEGT. This CDR3 spans 19 amino acids. The J gene is TRBJ2-1, the V gene TRBV6-2 or TRBV6-3; 10 bases match TRBD2. The sequence was obtained from a man older than 75 with active or convalescent COVID-19. Input material: peripheral blood. CDR3 coding DNA: TGTGCCAGCAGTTACGGAAAGACTAGCGGGCCTAGCTCCTACAATGAGCAGTTCTTC. Its translation: CASSYGKTSGPSSYNEQFF.